This TCR beta chain was identified in a study of somatic mutations in cytotoxic T cells in rheumatoid arthritis. Study in general: Collection of patient blood (30 ml EDTA) took place right after diagnosis, before any treatment.

The repertoire was sequenced with immunoSEQ multiplex PCR; TCRdb's copy has only in-frame clones and lacks some. The table records some 18,000 clones, 80% to 85% of them present only once. Germline V gene data show CDR1 as MNHEY and CDR2 as SVGAGI. This CDR3 is built from 12 residues. Concerning this clone itself: Its antigen is currently unknown. The junction shows a germline mismatch at one end, possibly a read error.

Study outcomes and limitations: Over 20% of CD8+ cells belonged to the largest CD8+ clone in about an eighth of the roughly 60 patients. Antigen targets of the expanded CD8+ clones remained unidentified. Clonality of CD8+ T cells, which was compared between rheumatoid arthritis patients and age-matched healthy controls, did not differ significantly.

The chain recombines TRBV6-5 with TRBJ2-2, with D perhaps TRBD2 (5 bases). Input material: CD8+ T cells sorted from blood. The clonotype comes from an adult with rheumatoid arthritis. The CDR3 DNA sequence: TGTGCCAGCAGTTACTCGTCCGGGGAGCCGTTTTTT. Translation: CASSYSSGEPFF.